This T cell receptor (beta chain) was sequenced for a study of blood T cell repertoires in COVID-19. The germline CDR1 and CDR2 sequences are SGHTA and FQGNSA. The CDR3 is made up of 15 amino acids. V trimming: 4 bases; J trimming: 2 bases; junction bases outside the gene matches: 3. This clone was recorded once. The same CDR3 also results from other DNA sequences found in this sample. Profiled with immunoSEQ multiplex PCR; TCRdb holds only in-frame clones, not every one. The sample holds 110,000 to 150,000 clones, 65% to 80% seen once. The sequence was obtained from an elderly man with acute or convalescent COVID-19. Sequencing was performed on peripheral blood. The chain recombines TRBV7-2 with TRBJ1-3, with 9 bases aligning to TRBD1. In DNA, the CDR3 is TGTGCCAGCAGCTCAAGGACAGGGGCTGGAAACACCATATATTTT. It is translated as CASSSRTGAGNTIYF. The full variable domain, rest sourced from reference TRBV7-2 and TRBJ1-3, is GAGVSQSPSNKVTEKGKDVELRCDPISGHTALYWYRQSLGQGLEFLIYFQGNSAPDKSGLPSDRFSAERTGGSVSTLTIQRTQQEDSAVYLCASSSRTGAGNTIYFGEGSWLTVV.